These 32 T cell receptor beta chains were all obtained from the same sample, sequenced in a study of T cell responses to AZD1222 COVID-19 vaccine. TCRdb keeps only in-frame clones here, not all; method: immunoSEQ multiplex PCR. The sample records around 150,000 clones, roughly 92% being singletons. Sequenced material: peripheral blood, taken 28 days after the second AZD1222 dose. All receptors derive from an adult who received the AZD1222 COVID-19 vaccine.

The rearrangement uses TRBV11-2 and TRBJ1-5; D unresolved. Germline V lookup: CDR1 SGHAT, CDR2 FQNNGV. The CDR3 runs 14 residues. Trimming cost V 1 base and J 2 bases, with 6 bases left between them. This CDR3 reads CASSLGVGNQPQHF. For the CDR3, the DNA is TGTGCCAGCAGCTTAGGGGTGGGCAATCAGCCCCAGCATTTT.

The chain links TRBV2 to TRBJ1-1; a possible D gene is TRBD1 (6 bases). There are 16 residues in the CDR3. Germline lookup yields CDR1 SNHLY and CDR2 FYNNEI. The V and J ends lost 4 bases and 0 bases respectively, with 15 bases between them. CDR3 DNA sequence: TGTGCCAGCAGTGCGCAAGCAGGGGCCCTGAACACTGAAGCTTTCTTT. Its protein product is CASSAQAGALNTEAFF. The whole variable domain, remainder taken from reference TRBV2 and TRBJ1-1, is EPEVTQTPSHQVTQMGQEVILRCVPISNHLYFYWYRQILGQKVEFLVSFYNNEISEKSEIFDDQFSVERPDGSNFTLKIRSTKLEDSAMYFCASSAQAGALNTEAFFGQGTRLTVV.

V and J are TRBV11-2 and TRBJ1-5; the D is unclear. The ends were cut back, 1 base at V and 5 bases at J, with 3 bases in the middle. There are 12 residues in the CDR3. Germline values: CDR1 SGHAT, CDR2 FQNNGV. The CDR3 is CASSLGDQPQHF. The CDR3 DNA sequence: TGTGCCAGCAGCTTAGGGGATCAGCCCCAGCATTTT.

The chain recombines TRBV6-5 with TRBJ1-3; D is possibly TRBD1 (5 bases). Trimming took off 5 bases at V and 2 bases at J, with 10 bases between the two ends. Germline-derived CDR1 and CDR2 are MNHEY and SVGAGI. The CDR3 is made up of 14 amino acids. The CDR3 reads CASSLTATGNTIYF. CDR3 nucleotides: TGTGCCAGCAGTCTGACAGCAACTGGAAACACCATATATTTT.

The gene calls are TRBV12-3 or TRBV12-4 and TRBJ2-1, with D unclear. The CDR3 is 12 amino acids. V was pared by 3 bases and J by 8 bases, with 8 bases between. CDR3 coding DNA: TGTGCCAGCAGTTTGTTGGTTGATGAGCAGTTCTTC. Translated, it gives CASSLLVDEQFF.

This rearrangement joins TRBV2 to TRBJ1-1; D is uncertain. Germline values: CDR1 SNHLY, CDR2 FYNNEI. This CDR3 contains 11 residues. Trimming took off 0 bases at V and 10 bases at J, with 6 bases between the two ends. The CDR3 region has the DNA TGTGCCAGCAGTGAAGCAGTGCCAGCTTTCTTT. It is translated as CASSEAVPAFF. Full variable domain (rest looked up from reference TRBV2 and TRBJ1-1): EPEVTQTPSHQVTQMGQEVILRCVPISNHLYFYWYRQILGQKVEFLVSFYNNEISEKSEIFDDQFSVERPDGSNFTLKIRSTKLEDSAMYFCASSEAVPAFFGQGTRLTVV.

The rearrangement links TRBV9 to TRBJ2-1, with 8 bases lining up with TRBD2. This CDR3 has 15 residues. J lost 4 bases, V lost 4 bases, and 7 bases had no gene match. CDR1 SGDLS and CDR2 YYNGEE come from the germline V gene. In DNA, the CDR3 is TGTGCCAGCAGCTCCGCCGGACTAGCTTACAATGAGCAGTTCTTC. Protein: CASSSAGLAYNEQFF.

The chain combines TRBV29-1 with TRBJ1-5, with TRBD1 as a possible D gene (6 bases). The CDR3 totals 13 residues. Per germline, CDR1 SQVTM and CDR2 ANQGSEA. V dropped 3 bases and J dropped 4 bases, with 10 bases sitting between them. The CDR3 reads CSVDRGGNQPQHF. The CDR3 DNA follows: TGCAGCGTTGATAGAGGGGGTAATCAGCCCCAGCATTTT.

The V and J genes are TRBV29-1 and TRBJ2-1; 9 nucleotides match TRBD2. Germline loops: CDR1 SQVTM, CDR2 ANQGSEA. Losses at the gene ends were 6 bases for V and 3 bases for J; bases not matched to a gene: 12. CDR3 length: 16 amino acids. The CDR3 reads CSVGGTGTSYYNEQFF. CDR3 DNA sequence: TGCAGCGTGGGGGGGACCGGGACTAGCTACTACAATGAGCAGTTCTTC.

This clone appeared a single time. The V gene is TRBV5-1, the J gene TRBJ1-1; no reliable D call. Looked up from germline, CDR1 is SGHRS and CDR2 is YFSETQ. V gave up 0 bases and J gave up 5 bases, with 8 bases separating them. The CDR3 spans 13 residues. The CDR3 DNA reads as TGCGCCAGCAGCTTGGCGGGGAGGACTGAAGCTTTCTTT. Its protein product is CASSLAGRTEAFF.

V and J are TRBV6-5 and TRBJ1-1; D remains ambiguous. CDR1 and CDR2 (germline): MNHEY, SVGAGI. The CDR3 sequence is 14 residues long. V dropped 7 bases and J dropped 9 bases, with 21 bases sitting between them. CDR3 nucleotides: TGTGCCAGCAATCCCGGATCTGGGCGATACAAAGCTTTCTTT. Its translation: CASNPGSGRYKAFF.

The chain is built from TRBV21-1 and TRBJ1-4; TRBD1, the table's D call, lacks a check against the DNA. TRBV21-1 is shown as a pseudogene. The CDR3 contains 20 residues. CDR3 loop: CASSSGQYKERPKPNEKLFF. CDR3 DNA: TGTGCCAGCAGCAGTGGACAGTACAAAGAACGACCGAAACCCAATGAAAAACTGTTTTTT.

This clone was picked up a small number of times. The J gene is TRBJ2-7, the V gene TRBV13; tentatively, D is TRBD1 (5 bases). The CDR3 sequence is 15 residues long. The ends were cut back, 0 bases at V and 3 bases at J, with 12 bases in the middle. Per the germline V gene, CDR1 is PRHDT and CDR2 is FYEKMQ (reference sequence). CDR3 sequence reads: CASSLGQAYNYEQYF. The CDR3 nucleotides are TGTGCCAGCAGCTTAGGACAGGCCTACAACTACGAGCAGTACTTC.

V usage is TRBV27 and J usage is TRBJ1-1; tentatively, D is TRBD1 (5 bases). Per germline, CDR1 MNHEY and CDR2 SMNVEV (reference sequence). The CDR3 spans 16 residues. Trimming left V 5 bases short and J 5 bases short, with 21 bases between. The CDR3 is CASSPRQGRLGTEAFF. The CDR3 coding sequence is TGTGCCAGCAGTCCCCGCCAGGGCAGGTTAGGAACTGAAGCTTTCTTT.

The J gene is TRBJ1-5, the V gene TRBV28, with D unresolved. Germline CDR1 and CDR2: MDHEN and SYDVKM. V was clipped by 6 bases and J by 0 bases, with 18 bases between them. The CDR3 covers 17 residues. The CDR3: CASSPTTPSLSNQPQHF. Written as DNA, the CDR3 is TGTGCCAGCAGCCCGACGACCCCCAGCCTTAGCAATCAGCCCCAGCATTTT. Variable domain in full (rest from reference TRBV28 and TRBJ1-5): DVKVTQSSRYLVKRTGEKVFLECVQDMDHENMFWYRQDPGLGLRLIYFSYDVKMKEKGDIPEGYSVSREKKERFSLILESASTNQTSMYLCASSPTTPSLSNQPQHFGDGTRLSIL.

The rearrangement joins TRBV5-6 to TRBJ2-3; 10 positions agree with TRBD1. Germline V gene lookup returns CDR1 SGHDT and CDR2 YYEEEE. V lost 0 bases and J lost 4; bases outside the gene matches: 11. The CDR3 totals 18 residues. The CDR3 loop reads CASSLVLLRTGGADTQYF. The CDR3 bases are TGTGCCAGCAGCTTGGTTCTCCTCCGGACAGGGGGAGCAGATACGCAGTATTTT.

The rearrangement uses TRBV4-3 and TRBJ2-7; D call uncertain. V was clipped by 0 bases and J by 2 bases, with 11 bases between them. This CDR3 has 15 amino acids. CDR1 is LGHNA and CDR2 is YSLEER in the germline V gene. CDR3 in DNA: TGCGCCAGCAGCCAAGAGTTCATCCTAGCCTACGAGCAGTACTTC. Protein sequence: CASSQEFILAYEQYF.

V is TRBV7-9 and J is TRBJ1-6; D call uncertain. The CDR3 has 11 residues. Germline CDR1 reads SEHNR; CDR2 reads FQNEAQ (reference sequence). V lost 1 base and J lost 10, with 2 bases in between. In DNA form, the CDR3 reads TGTGCCAGCAGCTTAGACTCACCCCTCCACTTT. It yields the protein CASSLDSPLHF.

This clone showed up just once. V is TRBV25-1 and J is TRBJ2-5, with 8 nucleotides matching TRBD2. The V gene's germline CDR1 is MGHDK and CDR2 SYGVNS. V lost 1 base and J lost 5; bases outside the gene matches: 6. The CDR3 has 15 residues. The CDR3 bases are TGTGCCAGCAGTGAATGGGGGACTAGTGTGGAGACCCAGTACTTC. Residues: CASSEWGTSVETQYF.

The genes are TRBV24-1 and TRBJ2-1; 7 nucleotides line up with TRBD1. J was trimmed by 5 bases and V by 4 bases; bases with no gene match: 7. CDR1 and CDR2 from the germline V gene are KGHDR and SFDVKD. This CDR3 has 15 amino acids. Written as DNA, the CDR3 is TGTGCCACCAGTGACGCCGGGACAGACGACAATGAGCAGTTCTTC. It yields the protein CATSDAGTDDNEQFF.

V gene TRBV28 combines with J gene TRBJ1-2, with no clear D. Trimming removed 3 bases from V and 8 bases from J, with 13 bases in between. The CDR3 is made up of 13 amino acids. The germline gives CDR1 MDHEN, CDR2 SYDVKM. CDR3 region: CASSLGSHRGYTF. The CDR3 coding sequence is TGTGCCAGCAGTTTGGGCAGCCATCGAGGCTACACCTTC.

This clone was counted a single time. The chain couples TRBV14 to TRBJ2-7; the D gene is possibly TRBD1 (7 bases). V lost 8 bases to trimming and J lost 0 bases, with 14 bases between them. This CDR3 region has 14 residues. Germline loops: CDR1 SGHDN, CDR2 FVKESK. Here the CDR3 DNA reads TGTGCCAGCGACCAGGGGGGAGTCTCCTACGAGCAGTACTTC. Translated, it gives CASDQGGVSYEQYF.

The genes are TRBV6-5 and TRBJ2-7; 8 nucleotides match TRBD2. In germline, CDR1 is MNHEY, CDR2 SVGAGI. The CDR3 is 15 amino acids. Trimming at V came to 4 bases and at J to 1 base, leaving 6 bases not matched to a gene. For the CDR3, the DNA is TGTGCCAGCAGTTCCCCGGGACTAGTGTCCTACGAGCAGTACTTC. Protein: CASSSPGLVSYEQYF.

The genes are TRBV18 and TRBJ2-1; D is uncertain. V was cut by 0 bases and J by 9 bases, with 6 bases left in between. CDR3 length: 12 residues. The germline CDR1 and CDR2 sequences are KGHSH and LQKENI. CDR3 amino acids: CASSPPAGEQFF. In DNA form, the CDR3 reads TGTGCCAGCTCACCACCAGCTGGTGAGCAGTTCTTC.

V is TRBV18 and J is TRBJ2-1; tentatively, D is TRBD2 (6 bases). Germline V gives CDR1 KGHSH, CDR2 LQKENI. There are 16 residues in the CDR3. V was clipped by 6 bases and J by 0 bases, with 15 bases between them. The CDR3 coding sequence is TGTGCCAGCTCGGGGGACTTGATGAGCTCCTACAATGAGCAGTTCTTC. Its protein is CASSGDLMSSYNEQFF.

The chain has TRBV7-2 and TRBJ1-6, with 10 bases identical to TRBD1. Germline-derived CDR1 and CDR2 are SGHTA and FQGNSA. J lost 9 bases, V lost 7 bases, and 12 bases had no gene match. The CDR3 runs 16 residues. The CDR3 DNA sequence: TGTGCCAGCATTGCGACAGGGGGCTTCAGGAGTTCACCCCTCCACTTT. Translating it yields CASIATGGFRSSPLHF.

CDR3 in DNA: TGTGCCATCAGTGAGTCTGGATCGGGGGCTGAAGCTTTCTTT. Translating it yields CAISESGSGAEAFF. The V and J genes are TRBV10-3 and TRBJ1-1; possibly TRBD1 for D (5 bases). Looked up from germline, CDR1 is ENHRY and CDR2 is SYGVKD. The CDR3 runs to 14 residues. The V end lost 0 bases, the J end lost 6 bases, and 11 bases lay between the germline ends.

This chain joins TRBV10-3 and TRBJ2-7; D is unresolved. Trimming stripped 11 bases from V and 0 bases from J, with 23 bases between. The germline V gene has CDR1 ENHRY and CDR2 SYGVKD. The CDR3 spans 16 residues. The CDR3 is CAVRPASTGSSYEQYF. DNA for the CDR3: TGTGCCGTTCGACCAGCTAGTACTGGAAGCTCCTACGAGCAGTACTTC.

This chain links TRBV28 with TRBJ2-1; 8 nucleotides align to TRBD2. Germline V CDR1 and CDR2: MDHEN, SYDVKM. This CDR3 contains 15 residues. Losses at the gene ends were 1 base for V and 3 bases for J; bases not matched to a gene: 2. The CDR3 nucleotides are TGTGCCAGCAGTTTATCGGGAGGGGGCTACAATGAGCAGTTCTTC. Residues: CASSLSGGGYNEQFF.

This sequence joins TRBV19 and TRBJ2-7, with D possibly being TRBD1 or TRBD2 (5 bases each). From germline, CDR1 is LNHDA and CDR2 SQIVND (reference sequence). The CDR3 totals 13 residues. Deletions cut 11 bases from V and 2 bases from J, with 16 bases between. CDR3 bases: TGTGCCCCCCCCCAGAGGGGACCCTACGAGCAGTACTTC. Translated, it gives CAPPQRGPYEQYF.

The chain couples TRBV6-5 to TRBJ2-3; possible D gene TRBD1, 5 bases. V was cut by 5 bases and J by 2 bases, with 14 bases left in between. CDR1 MNHEY and CDR2 SVGAGI come from the germline V gene. CDR3 length equals 15 residues. The CDR3 here is CASSIGAANTDTQYF. DNA of the CDR3: TGTGCCAGCAGTATAGGGGCCGCCAACACAGATACGCAGTATTTT.

The genes are TRBV6-5 and TRBJ2-2; D not resolved. Trimming stripped 6 bases from V and 5 bases from J, with 16 bases between. The germline gives CDR1 MNHEY, CDR2 SVGAGI. The CDR3 runs to 15 residues. The CDR3 region is CASSLSEVDTGELFF. The CDR3, as DNA: TGTGCCAGCAGCCTAAGTGAGGTGGATACCGGGGAGCTGTTTTTT.